This is a list of T cell receptor beta chains from one sample in a study of cytomegalovirus exposure and HLA in healthy donors. This table comes from immunoSEQ multiplex PCR, and its TCRdb copy is limited to in-frame clones, with some not included. The sample includes fewer than 250,000 clones, approximately 87% of them seen just once. The sequenced material came from PBMCs. Receptor source: a man between 18 and 35 years old in good health and CMV-seronegative. CDR3s include the opening cysteine and the closing phenylalanine or tryptophan. Fields, in order: V gene, D gene, J gene, clone size, CDR3 DNA, CDR3 protein. D genes are given only for firm matches. Some rows mark clone size as missing; the rest say once, few, many or name a class of expanded clone.

TRBV18	TRBD1	TRBJ2-5	.	TGTGCCAGCTCACCATCCGGGACAGGGGGGAAGACCCAGTACTTC	CASSPSGTGGKTQYF
TRBV7-6	TRBD1	TRBJ2-1	.	TGTGCCAGCAGCCAGGACAGGGCAAGCTCCTACAATGAGCAGTTCTTC	CASSQDRASSYNEQFF
TRBV6-1	TRBD2	TRBJ2-3	.	TGTGCCAGCAGTGGAGCGGGAGTTCCAGATACGCAGTATTTT	CASSGAGVPDTQYF
TRBV2	TRBD2	TRBJ2-3	.	TGTGCCAGCGGGGGGGAGGCAGATACGCAGTATTTT	CASGGEADTQYF
TRBV28	.	TRBJ2-1	.	TGTGCCAGCAGTTTAATCCGCCAGGGGCAGTTCTTC	CASSLIRQGQFF
TRBV7-6	TRBD1	TRBJ2-7	.	TGTGCCAGCAGCTTAGGGGACAGGGTGGGGACGTACGAGCAGTACTTC	CASSLGDRVGTYEQYF
TRBV6-5	TRBD1	TRBJ1-2	.	TGTGCCAGCAGTTCATCCGTGGGACAGGGAGGGGCTGGCTACACCTTC	CASSSSVGQGGAGYTF
TRBV27	.	TRBJ2-5	.	TGTGCCAGCAGCCGTCAAGAGACCCAGTACTTC	CASSRQETQYF
TRBV15	TRBD1	TRBJ2-7	.	TGTGCCACAACTAACGCAGGGGGCGGGTACGAGCAGTACTTC	CATTNAGGGYEQYF
TRBV5-4	TRBD1	TRBJ2-7	.	TGTGCCAGCAGCCCAAGGGGACAGGGCGCCTACGAGCAGTACTTC	CASSPRGQGAYEQYF
TRBV27	.	TRBJ2-7	.	TGTGCCAGCAGTTTATCGGTTGCGGGGATCGAGCAGTACTTC	CASSLSVAGIEQYF
TRBV27	.	TRBJ1-6	once	TGTGCCAGCACCGCGGACTTTTTGAGATCACCCCTCCACTTT	CASTADFLRSPLHF
TRBV19	TRBD1	TRBJ1-2	.	TGTGCCAGTAGCGGGGACAGGGGGTACTATGGCTACACCTTC	CASSGDRGYYGYTF
TRBV15	TRBD1	TRBJ1-6	.	TGTGCCACCAGCATTTCCCCGGGACAGGCCGAGGCACCCCTCCACTTT	CATSISPGQAEAPLHF
TRBV5-4	TRBD2	TRBJ2-1	.	TGTGCCAGCAGCTTGGGGCTAGCGGACAATGAGCAGTTCTTC	CASSLGLADNEQFF
TRBV6-1	.	TRBJ2-1	.	TGTGCCAGCAGCCCCCCCGGGACTTCGTACAATGAGCAGTTCTTC	CASSPPGTSYNEQFF
TRBV25-1	TRBD2	TRBJ2-7	.	TGTGCATCAGCGGGAGGGTCCTACGAGCAGTACTTC	CASAGGSYEQYF
TRBV6-4	.	TRBJ2-2	few	TGTGCCAGCAGTGAGCGGGGCGGCACCGGGGAGCTGTTTTTT	CASSERGGTGELFF
TRBV28	.	TRBJ1-3	.	TGTGCCAGCAGTTTTTCAGGGAAGGGTGGAAACACCATATATTTT	CASSFSGKGGNTIYF
TRBV7-2	.	TRBJ2-7	.	TGTGCCAGCAGCCTACCGCGGAGGGAGCAGTACTTC	CASSLPRREQYF